This T cell receptor (beta chain) was captured by sequencing in a study of T cells after yellow fever vaccination (dated by TCRdb to about 2019). Turning to the overall study: The SMART-Seq v4 Ultra Low Input RNA kit was used to prepare libraries from fractions with low cell numbers. To follow T-cell clones before and after primary and booster YFV17D yellow fever vaccination, bulk TCR alpha and beta repertoires were sequenced over time. Blood samples were taken at several timepoints before and after primary and secondary immunization, and bulk PBMC replicates and cell subsets were isolated. Two healthy male donors, one aged 18 to 30 and one aged 30 to 39 years, were included in the cohort.

What this sample's treatment or condition label stands for: live attenuated yellow fever vaccine strain. At each blood-draw timepoint, two biological replicates of bulk PBMCs were collected. A standard Ficoll-Paque protocol was used to isolate PBMCs from peripheral blood. TriZol was used to extract RNA from bulk PBMCs, CD4 and CD8 fractions, and dextramer-positive and dextramer-negative fractions. Study-level results and caveats: FACS-sorted repertoires could contain abundant contaminating clonotypes from the bulk population, so computational filtering was required. The study included only two donors, which limits how far the findings can be generalized. Most clones expanded after primary vaccination (about 96% of CD4 and roughly 91% of CD8) were re-detected after the booster, suggesting that broad memory maintenance occurred. The secondary T-cell response was weaker than the primary response but faster, peaking on day 5 instead of day 15. A small share of clonotypes occurred in both CD4 and CD8 compartments, likely arising from convergent recombination.

Including cysteine and phenylalanine, the CDR3 has 14 amino acids. Only the CDR3 DNA is retained, 42 bases long and in frame from the first base. As encoded in the germline V gene, CDR1 is MNHEY while CDR2 is SVGAGI. Deletion took 2 bases off V and 0 bases off J, with a span of 5 bases between the germline ends. Ten or more counts support this clonotype. Its antigen is currently not known. The sample holds no much larger clone one base away, and base qualities are not on file. Synthesis of TCR cDNA relied on 5'RACE template switching, a step that introduced a universal primer site along with unique molecular identifiers. cDNA synthesis was primed from both the TCR alpha and TCR beta constant segments. Library amplification involved two PCR steps, and the second step added sample barcodes and sequencing adapters. Sequencing of the libraries was done on either Illumina HiSeq 2500 (2x100 bp) or NovaSeq (2x150 bp). Turning to the authors' computational methods: Demultiplexing of reads and collapsing into UMI consensus sequences were performed with MIGEC, and V(D)J alignment was carried out with MiXCR. Using edgeR on replicate PBMC samples, clonotypes were called vaccine-responding if FDR was below 0.01 and the log2 fold change was above 5 up to day 15. CD4 or CD8 identity was assigned to each bulk clonotype according to whether the clonotype was present at higher abundance in the sequenced CD4 repertoire or the sequenced CD8 repertoire. TCRdb took the public reads, trimmed them with fastp at Q25, ran MiXCR for clone calling and kept in-frame beta chains. Rows with a matching CDR3 protein are joined into one entry that keeps the most common DNA and genes. What appears here as the V and J calls and clone size reflects TCRdb's work, not the paper's. The sample table holds fewer than 400,000 distinct CDR3 sequences, of which around 6.5% were seen once. 15% of the sample rests with the top ten.

The clonotype comes from a young man who received the YFV17D yellow fever vaccine. The rearranged chain carries TRBV6-5 and TRBJ2-1, with the D gene not clear enough to name. Sequenced here: PBMCs, sampled 5 days after the yellow fever booster vaccination. The DNA reads as follows: TGTGCCAGCAGTTACGAGAGCTCCTACAATGAGCAGTTCTTC. Its protein is CASSYESSYNEQFF.